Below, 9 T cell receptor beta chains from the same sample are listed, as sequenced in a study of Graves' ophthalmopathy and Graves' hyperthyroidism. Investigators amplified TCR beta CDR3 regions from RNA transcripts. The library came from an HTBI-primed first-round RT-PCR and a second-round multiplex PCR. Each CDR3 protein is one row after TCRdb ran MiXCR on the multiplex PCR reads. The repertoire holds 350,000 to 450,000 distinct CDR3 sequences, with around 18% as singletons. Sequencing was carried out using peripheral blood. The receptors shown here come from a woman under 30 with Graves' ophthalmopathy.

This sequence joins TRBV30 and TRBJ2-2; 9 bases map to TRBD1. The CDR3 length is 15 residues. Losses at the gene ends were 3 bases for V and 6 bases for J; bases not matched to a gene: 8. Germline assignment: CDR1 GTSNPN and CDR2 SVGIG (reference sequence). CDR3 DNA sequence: TGTGCCTGGAGGGGCCGGGACAGGGACTCCGGGGAGCTGTTTTTT. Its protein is CAWRGRDRDSGELFF. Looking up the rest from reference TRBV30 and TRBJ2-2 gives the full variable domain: SQTIHQWPATLVQPVGSPLSLECTVEGTSNPNLYWYRQAAGRGLQLLFYSVGIGQISSEVPQNLSASRPQDRQFILSSKKLLLSDSGFYLCAWRGRDRDSGELFFGEGSRLTVL.

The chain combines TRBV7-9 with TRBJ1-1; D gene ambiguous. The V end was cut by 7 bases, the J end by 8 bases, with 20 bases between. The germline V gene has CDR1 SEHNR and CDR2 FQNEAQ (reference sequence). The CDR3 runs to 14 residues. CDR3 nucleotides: TGTGCCAGCATCGTCTCAGAAGGTACTATGGAAGCTTTCTTT. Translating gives CASIVSEGTMEAFF. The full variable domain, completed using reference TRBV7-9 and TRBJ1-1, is DTGVSQNPRHKITKRGQNVTFRCDPISEHNRLYWYRQTLGQGPEFLTYFQNEAQLEKSRLLSDRFSAERPKGSFSTLEIQRTEQGDSAMYLCASIVSEGTMEAFFGQGTRLTVV.

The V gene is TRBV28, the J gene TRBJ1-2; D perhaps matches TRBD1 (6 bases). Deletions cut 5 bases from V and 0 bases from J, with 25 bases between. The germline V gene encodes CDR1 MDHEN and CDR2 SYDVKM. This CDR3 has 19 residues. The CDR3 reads CASSIIPWSAGHSNYGYTF. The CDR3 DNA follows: TGTGCCAGCAGTATCATACCGTGGTCCGCGGGACATTCTAACTATGGCTACACCTTC.

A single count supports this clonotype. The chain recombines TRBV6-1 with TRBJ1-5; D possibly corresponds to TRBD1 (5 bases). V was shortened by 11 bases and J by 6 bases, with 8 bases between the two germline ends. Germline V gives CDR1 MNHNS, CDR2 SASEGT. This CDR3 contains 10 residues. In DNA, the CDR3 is TGTGCCGGGGGGACTCAGCCCCAGCATTTT. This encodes CAGGTQPQHF.

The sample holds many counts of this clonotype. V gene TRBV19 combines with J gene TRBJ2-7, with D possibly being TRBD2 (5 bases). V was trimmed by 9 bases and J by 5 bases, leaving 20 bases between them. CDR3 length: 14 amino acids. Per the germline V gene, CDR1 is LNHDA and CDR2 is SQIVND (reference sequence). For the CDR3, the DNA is TGTGCCAGCACTCAGACGGGAAGTGGCGACGAGCAGTACTTC. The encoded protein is CASTQTGSGDEQYF.

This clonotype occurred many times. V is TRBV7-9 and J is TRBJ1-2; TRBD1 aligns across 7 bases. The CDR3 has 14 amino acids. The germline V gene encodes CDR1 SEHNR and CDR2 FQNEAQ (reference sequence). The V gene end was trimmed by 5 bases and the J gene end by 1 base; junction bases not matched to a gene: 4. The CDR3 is CASSDRVLNYGYTF. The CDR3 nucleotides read TGTGCCAGCAGCGACAGGGTCCTTAACTATGGCTACACCTTC.

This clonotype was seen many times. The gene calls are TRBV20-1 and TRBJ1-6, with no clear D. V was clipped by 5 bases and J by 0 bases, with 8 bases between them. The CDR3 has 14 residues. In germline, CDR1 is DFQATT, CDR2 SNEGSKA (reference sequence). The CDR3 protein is CSARQSSYNSPLHF. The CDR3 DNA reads TGCAGTGCTCGGCAGAGCTCCTATAATTCACCCCTCCACTTT.

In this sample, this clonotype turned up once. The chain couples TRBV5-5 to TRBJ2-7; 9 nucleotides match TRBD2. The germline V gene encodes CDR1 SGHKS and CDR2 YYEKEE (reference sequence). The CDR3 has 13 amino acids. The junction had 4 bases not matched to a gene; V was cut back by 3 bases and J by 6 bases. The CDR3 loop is CASSYGLALEQYF. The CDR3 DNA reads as TGTGCCAGCAGCTACGGACTAGCGCTCGAGCAGTACTTC. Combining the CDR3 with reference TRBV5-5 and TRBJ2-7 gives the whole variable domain DAGVTQSPTHLIKTRGQQVTLRCSPISGHKSVSWYQQVLGQGPQFIFQYYEKEERGRGNFPDRFSARQFPNYSSELNVNALLLGDSALYLCASSYGLALEQYFGPGTRLTVT.

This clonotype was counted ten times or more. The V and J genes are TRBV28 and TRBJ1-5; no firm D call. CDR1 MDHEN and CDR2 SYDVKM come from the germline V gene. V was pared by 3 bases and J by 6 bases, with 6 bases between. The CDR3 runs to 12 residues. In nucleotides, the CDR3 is TGTGCCAGCAGTTTCCTCCGTCAGCCCCAGCATTTT. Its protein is CASSFLRQPQHF.